Sequencing of this TCR beta chain was carried out in a study of control samples from healthy donors and cancer patients (dated by TCRdb to between 2020 and 2021). The method behind the library was the immunoSEQ multiplex PCR assay. Imported from immuneACCESS, the table was reduced by TCRdb to in-frame sequences with V and J called. These copies leave out some clones; in studies compared against another copy, an unresolved V gene accounts for under half, and the cause of the remainder is not known. For this sample there are some 120,000 clones; approximately 90% appear just once. The ten largest clones represent about 9% of the sample. The V end gives up 4 bases and the J end 5 bases, leaving 6 bases in the junction not matched to a gene. The germline V gene (reference sequence) yields SGHKS for CDR1 and YYEKEE for CDR2. The CDR3 runs 14 amino acids, cysteine and phenylalanine included. The entry retains the CDR3 DNA only, 42 bases that are in frame from base 1.

Of note for this clone: Its antigen target is currently unknown. Within one base of it there is no much larger clone, and no base qualities were kept.

Material: blood. Recombination linked TRBV5-5 to TRBJ2-7, and 10 bases in between align with TRBD2. This clonotype was sampled from a man aged 18-30 years in good health. The CDR3 in this case is CASSAAGGPDEQYF. The bases are TGTGCCAGCAGCGCAGCGGGGGGGCCGGACGAGCAGTACTTC.